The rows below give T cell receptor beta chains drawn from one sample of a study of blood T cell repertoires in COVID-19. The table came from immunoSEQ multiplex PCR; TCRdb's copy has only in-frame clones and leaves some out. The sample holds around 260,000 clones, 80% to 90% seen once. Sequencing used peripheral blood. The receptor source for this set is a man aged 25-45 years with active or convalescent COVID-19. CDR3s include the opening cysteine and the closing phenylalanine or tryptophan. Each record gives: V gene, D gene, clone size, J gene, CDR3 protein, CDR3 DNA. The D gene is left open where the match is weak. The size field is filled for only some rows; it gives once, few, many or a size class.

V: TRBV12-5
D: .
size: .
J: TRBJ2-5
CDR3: CASAPFGGGRETQYF
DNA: TGTGCTAGTGCCCCTTTTGGGGGGGGCAGGGAGACCCAGTACTTC

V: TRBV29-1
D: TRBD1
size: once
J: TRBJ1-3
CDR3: CSVVTGENGNTIYF
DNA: TGCAGCGTTGTGACAGGGGAGAATGGAAACACCATATATTTT

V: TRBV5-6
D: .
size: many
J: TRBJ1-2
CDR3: CASSLWEGTNGYTF
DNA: TGTGCCAGCAGCTTGTGGGAGGGGACAAATGGCTACACCTTC

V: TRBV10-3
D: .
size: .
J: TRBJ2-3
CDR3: CAISEVSSTDTQYF
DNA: TGTGCCATCAGTGAAGTGAGTAGCACAGATACGCAGTATTTT

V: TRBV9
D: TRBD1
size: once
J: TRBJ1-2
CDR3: CASKPGQGEYGYTF
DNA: TGTGCCAGCAAGCCGGGACAGGGCGAATATGGCTACACCTTC

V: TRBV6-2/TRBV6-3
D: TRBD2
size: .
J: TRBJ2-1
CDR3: CASSYSPTSEGLADYNEQFF
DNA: TGTGCCAGCAGTTACTCCCCAACTTCAGAAGGACTAGCGGATTACAATGAGCAGTTCTTC

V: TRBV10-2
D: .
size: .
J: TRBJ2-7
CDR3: CASSDPRGRYEQYF
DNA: TGCGCCAGCAGTGACCCCAGGGGGAGGTACGAGCAGTACTTC

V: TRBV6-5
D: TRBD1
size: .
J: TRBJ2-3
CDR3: CASSYSHRGDTQYF
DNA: TGTGCCAGCAGTTACTCTCACAGGGGTGATACGCAGTATTTT

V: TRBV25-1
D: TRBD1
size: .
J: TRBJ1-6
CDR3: CASMGTGFGNSPLHF
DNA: TGTGCCAGCATGGGGACAGGTTTTGGCAATTCACCCCTCCACTTT

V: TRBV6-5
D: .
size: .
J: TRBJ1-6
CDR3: CASSYSTTATGSPLHF
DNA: TGTGCCAGCAGTTACTCCACGACAGCGACGGGCTCACCCCTCCACTTT

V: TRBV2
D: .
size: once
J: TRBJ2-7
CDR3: CASSYDSYEQYF
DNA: TGTGCCAGCAGTTACGACAGCTACGAGCAGTACTTC

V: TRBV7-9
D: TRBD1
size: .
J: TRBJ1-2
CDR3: CASSLSTDRGRGYTF
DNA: TGTGCCAGCAGCTTATCCACGGACAGGGGGCGCGGCTACACCTTC

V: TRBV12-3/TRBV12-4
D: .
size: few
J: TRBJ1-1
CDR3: CASSLTLNTEAFF
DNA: TGTGCCAGCAGTTTAACACTGAACACTGAAGCTTTCTTT

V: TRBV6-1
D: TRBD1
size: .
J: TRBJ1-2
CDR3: CASSEQLGTASPGYTF
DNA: TGTGCCAGCAGTGAACAGCTTGGGACAGCCAGCCCCGGCTACACCTTC

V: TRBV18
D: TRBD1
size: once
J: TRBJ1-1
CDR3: CASSFDRANTEAFF
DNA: TGTGCCAGCTCTTTCGACAGGGCAAACACTGAAGCTTTCTTT

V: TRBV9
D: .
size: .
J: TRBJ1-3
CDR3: CASSTQGGGNTIYF
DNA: TGTGCCAGCAGCACACAGGGCGGCGGAAACACCATATATTTT

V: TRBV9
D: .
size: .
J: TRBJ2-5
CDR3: CASSVLMGQQETQYF
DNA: TGTGCCAGCAGCGTTCTTATGGGCCAGCAAGAGACCCAGTACTTC

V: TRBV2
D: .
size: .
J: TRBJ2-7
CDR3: CASRRTGTYEQYF
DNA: TGTGCCAGCAGACGAACCGGGACCTACGAGCAGTACTTC

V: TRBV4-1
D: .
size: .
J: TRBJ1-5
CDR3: CASSQEAQAGVREPQHF
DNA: TGCGCCAGCAGCCAAGAAGCCCAAGCAGGTGTCCGGGAACCCCAGCATTTT

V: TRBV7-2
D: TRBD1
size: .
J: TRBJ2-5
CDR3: CASSLAGTGIETQYF
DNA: TGTGCCAGCAGCTTAGCAGGGACAGGGATCGAGACCCAGTACTTC

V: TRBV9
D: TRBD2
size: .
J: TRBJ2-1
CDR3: CASSVGTSGGAVEQFF
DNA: TGTGCCAGCAGCGTAGGAACTAGCGGGGGGGCCGTTGAGCAGTTCTTC

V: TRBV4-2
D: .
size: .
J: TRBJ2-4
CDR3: CASSRDIMVEGQAKNIQYF
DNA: TGTGCCAGCAGCCGAGACATTATGGTGGAGGGGCAAGCCAAAAACATTCAGTACTTC

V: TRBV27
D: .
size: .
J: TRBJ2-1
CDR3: CASSFSKAGNEQFF
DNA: TGTGCCAGCAGTTTTTCGAAGGCGGGCAATGAGCAGTTCTTC

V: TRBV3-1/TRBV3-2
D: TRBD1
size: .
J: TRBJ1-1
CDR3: CASSLSGTGIVDTEAFF
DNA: TGTGCCAGCAGCCTATCCGGGACAGGGATCGTTGACACTGAAGCTTTCTTT

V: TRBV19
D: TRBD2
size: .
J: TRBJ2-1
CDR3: CASKGLAGGTSYNEQFF
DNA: TGTGCCAGTAAAGGTCTAGCGGGGGGTACCTCCTACAATGAGCAGTTCTTC

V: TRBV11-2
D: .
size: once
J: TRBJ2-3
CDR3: CASSTAGGAATDTQYF
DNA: TGTGCCAGCAGCACAGCAGGCGGGGCCGCCACAGATACGCAGTATTTT

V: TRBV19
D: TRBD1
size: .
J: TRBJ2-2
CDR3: CASSTGTGGFTGELFF
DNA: TGTGCCAGTAGCACCGGGACAGGGGGCTTTACCGGGGAGCTGTTTTTT

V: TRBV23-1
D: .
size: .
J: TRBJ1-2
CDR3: CASSHTGGYGYTF
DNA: TGCGCCAGCAGTCATACAGGTGGGTATGGCTACACCTTC